These 25 T cell receptor beta chains originate from one sample sequenced in a study of regulatory T cells in long-lasting Graves disease. This sample's time point: newly diagnosed GD, antithyroid drugs for less than 3 months. RNA from PBMCs was the source of the TCR library. Relying on iRepertoire HTBI primers and Arm-PCR of CDR3 regions, the team built TCR beta libraries. MiXCR, run by TCRdb on the multiplex PCR reads, gives a single entry per CDR3 protein. This table holds around 320,000 distinct CDR3 sequences, approximately 16% found once. These data were also filed under a second study, of T cells in Graves' hyperthyroidism and ophthalmopathy.

The sample consisted of peripheral blood mononuclear cells (PBMCs), taken at new diagnosis, from a patient treated with antithyroid drugs. These receptors came from a man aged 40-49 years with Graves disease.

At least ten counts were recorded for this clonotype. The V and J genes are TRBV5-1 and TRBJ2-7, with 7 bases aligning to TRBD1. Trimming at V came to 3 bases and at J to 6 bases, leaving 15 bases not matched to a gene. Looked up from germline, CDR1 is SGHRS and CDR2 is YFSETQ. The CDR3 has 16 amino acids. The CDR3 protein is CASSYQGGGLGGEQYF. DNA of the CDR3: TGCGCCAGCAGCTACCAAGGGGGCGGCTTAGGCGGCGAGCAGTACTTC.

This clonotype was counted at least ten times. The gene calls are TRBV20-1 and TRBJ2-3, with D possibly being TRBD2 (5 bases). The ends were cut back, 0 bases at V and 2 bases at J, with 15 bases in the middle. This CDR3 comprises 16 residues. Germline V CDR1 and CDR2: DFQATT, SNEGSKA (reference sequence). The CDR3 region is CSARDVARRDTDTQYF. CDR3 sequence (DNA): TGCAGTGCTAGAGACGTAGCCCGACGGGACACAGATACGCAGTATTTT.

In this sample, this clonotype turned up a few times. The chain carries TRBV11-1 and TRBJ2-3, with 8 positions matching TRBD1. V was pared by 5 bases and J by 3 bases, with 7 bases of the junction left unmatched. CDR3 length equals 15 residues. CDR1 is SGHAT, CDR2 FQDESV, per germline (reference sequence). The CDR3 loop is CASSIRTGRTDTQYF. CDR3 sequence (DNA): TGTGCCAGCAGCATAAGGACAGGGAGGACAGATACGCAGTATTTT.

As for this clonotype: A far more abundant clone sits one base away, making this likely a read error. The chain joins TRBV11-2 to TRBJ1-2; tentative D call: TRBD1 (6 bases). V was pared by 1 base and J by 0 bases, with 21 bases between. Germline V gives CDR1 SGHAT, CDR2 FQNNGV. The CDR3 contains 19 residues. CDR3 in DNA: TGTGCCAGCAGCTTAGGGCGGAGGACAGCATCCGTAGCTAACTATGGCTACACCTTC. Its protein is CASSLGRRTASVANYGYTF.

This clonotype was seen more than once but under ten times. This chain joins TRBV4-3 and TRBJ2-5; the D is unclear. The germline V gene has CDR1 LGHNA and CDR2 YSLEER. The V gene lost 0 bases and the J gene lost 4 bases, with 9 bases spanning the gap. The CDR3 has 14 residues. DNA for the CDR3: TGCGCCAGCAGCCAAGAACATTCGGGAGAGACCCAGTACTTC. Translating gives CASSQEHSGETQYF.

V is TRBV6-2 or TRBV6-3 and J is TRBJ1-2, with D hard to call. Germline CDR1 MNHEY, CDR2 SVGEGT. The CDR3 covers 16 residues. V was trimmed by 3 bases and J by 5 bases, leaving 19 bases between them. CDR3 nucleotides: TGTGCCAGCAGTTATAGGTCGGTGGAAAGGGATTATGGCTACACCTTC. This gives the protein CASSYRSVERDYGYTF.

This clonotype has a handful of counts. One end of the junction varies from germline; a read error may be responsible. This chain connects TRBV18 to TRBJ1-4, with 10 positions matching TRBD1. Germline CDR1 reads KGHSH; CDR2 reads LQKENI. The CDR3 consists of 15 residues. DNA of the CDR3: TGTGCCAACTCAGAAGGGACAGGGGCTAATGAAAAACTGTTTTTT. Translated, it gives CANSEGTGANEKLFF.

In this sample, this clonotype turned up many times. The chain recombines TRBV2 with TRBJ2-6, with D perhaps TRBD2 (7 bases). CDR1 is SNHLY and CDR2 is FYNNEI in the germline V gene. Trimming cost V 8 bases and J 3 bases, with 14 bases left between them. CDR3 size: 15 residues. DNA of the CDR3: TGTGCCAGCCAGGGCGGGGGCTATGGGGCCAACGTCCTGACTTTC. Protein product: CASQGGGYGANVLTF. Looking up the rest from reference TRBV2 and TRBJ2-6 gives the full variable domain: EPEVTQTPSHQVTQMGQEVILRCVPISNHLYFYWYRQILGQKVEFLVSFYNNEISEKSEIFDDQFSVERPDGSNFTLKIRSTKLEDSAMYFCASQGGGYGANVLTFGAGSRLTVL.

The CDR3 loop is CATSDPGISNQPQHF. CDR3 in DNA: TGTGCCACCAGTGACCCAGGTATTAGCAATCAGCCCCAGCATTTT. The gene calls are TRBV24-1 and TRBJ1-5, with unresolved D. V lost 4 bases, J lost 0 bases, and 9 bases lay in between. Germline V gene data show CDR1 as KGHDR and CDR2 as SFDVKD. The CDR3 extends over 15 amino acids.

This clonotype appeared many times. The chain links TRBV10-3 to TRBJ2-5; TRBD2 is a possible D gene (6 bases). The germline CDR1 and CDR2 sequences are ENHRY and SYGVKD. The CDR3 length is 12 residues. V was trimmed by 9 bases and J by 1 base, leaving 9 bases between them. The CDR3 region is CAIAGSQETQYF. The CDR3, as DNA: TGTGCCATAGCCGGGAGCCAAGAGACCCAGTACTTC.

CDR3: CASSIRQGASYNSPLHF. CDR3 coding DNA: TGTGCCAGTAGTATTCGGCAGGGGGCCTCCTATAATTCACCCCTCCACTTT. This rearrangement joins TRBV19 to TRBJ1-6, with 8 bases identical to TRBD1. From germline, CDR1 is LNHDA and CDR2 SQIVND (reference sequence). J was trimmed by 0 bases and V by 3 bases; bases with no gene match: 4. The CDR3 length is 17 residues.

This clonotype was picked up a small number of times. The chain combines TRBV5-1 with TRBJ2-2, with 9 bases identical to TRBD1. The germline gives CDR1 SGHRS, CDR2 YFSETQ. Unmatched junction bases numbered 6, after V lost 0 bases and J lost 6 bases. This CDR3 contains 16 residues. The CDR3 loop is CASSLVETGGAGELFF. In DNA, the CDR3 is TGCGCCAGCAGCTTGGTGGAGACAGGGGGTGCCGGGGAGCTGTTTTTT.

On this clonotype itself: Sequence at one end of the junction differs from germline and may be a read error. The rearrangement links TRBV10-3 to TRBJ1-1; D is possibly TRBD1 (6 bases). Germline lookup yields CDR1 ENHRY and CDR2 SYGVKD. This CDR3 is 16 amino acids long. In DNA, the CDR3 is TGTGCCATCGGTGAGCGGCGTTTAGGGGGTCACACTGAAGCTTTCTTT. This sequence encodes CAIGERRLGGHTEAFF.

V is TRBV12-3 or TRBV12-4 and J is TRBJ1-6; TRBD1 matches 8 bases. CDR3 length: 14 residues. J was trimmed by 9 bases and V by 5 bases; bases with no gene match: 6. CDR3 coding DNA: TGTGCCAGCAGTAGACAGGGGTTAGGTTCACCCCTCCACTTT. It translates to CASSRQGLGSPLHF.

This clonotype was recorded only once. The chain employs TRBV7-3 and TRBJ2-5; a possible D gene is TRBD2 (5 bases). Deletions cut 4 bases from V and 10 bases from J, with 7 bases between. Germline-derived CDR1 and CDR2 are SGHTA and FQGTGA. This CDR3 contains 10 residues. This chain's CDR3 is CASSWTVQYF. The CDR3 coding sequence is TGTGCCAGCAGCTGGACTGTCCAGTACTTC.

A single count supports this clonotype. This chain uses TRBV12-3 or TRBV12-4 with TRBJ2-1; 8 nucleotides line up with TRBD1. Trimming removed 3 bases from V and 9 bases from J; junction bases left unmatched: 10. This CDR3 spans 15 amino acids. CDR3: CASSLPGQGSGEQFF. The DNA of the CDR3 is TGTGCCAGCAGTTTGCCTGGACAGGGTAGCGGTGAGCAGTTCTTC.

J is TRBJ1-5 and V is TRBV5-1; tentatively, D is TRBD1 (6 bases). Per the germline V gene, CDR1 is SGHRS and CDR2 is YFSETQ. This CDR3 spans 17 amino acids. V was trimmed by 2 bases and J by 0 bases, leaving 15 bases between them. The CDR3 bases are TGCGCCAGCAGCTTACAGGGTTGGGGAAATAGCAATCAGCCCCAGCATTTT. Protein sequence: CASSLQGWGNSNQPQHF.

This clonotype was counted ten times or more. The V call is TRBV20-1, the J call TRBJ2-3; 14 nucleotides agree with TRBD2. From germline, CDR1 is DFQATT and CDR2 SNEGSKA (reference sequence). The CDR3 is 18 amino acids. V lost 5 bases to trimming and J lost 3 bases; unmatched junction nucleotides: 13. The CDR3 loop is CSARSGTSGGGITDTQYF. CDR3 sequence (DNA): TGCAGTGCTCGTTCGGGGACTAGCGGGGGCGGGATTACAGATACGCAGTATTTT.

This clonotype was seen only a few times. The rearrangement uses TRBV5-1 and TRBJ2-7; 7 positions agree with TRBD1. Trimming took 0 bases from V and 0 from J; bases not matched to a gene: 9. This CDR3 spans 17 amino acids. Germline assignment: CDR1 SGHRS and CDR2 YFSETQ. DNA of the CDR3: TGCGCCAGCAGCTTGGGTATCGACAGGGCCAGCTCCTACGAGCAGTACTTC. As protein: CASSLGIDRASSYEQYF.

This clonotype was seen just once. The chain combines TRBV14 with TRBJ1-1; D not resolved. The V end lost 6 bases, the J end lost 0 bases, and 23 bases lay between the germline ends. This CDR3 spans 18 amino acids. Germline lookup yields CDR1 SGHDN and CDR2 FVKESK. CDR3 protein: CASSHGTTHPVMNTEAFF. CDR3 nucleotides: TGTGCCAGCAGTCACGGAACGACCCACCCGGTTATGAACACTGAAGCTTTCTTT.

The chain employs TRBV7-2 and TRBJ2-5, with 14 bases fitting TRBD2. This CDR3 is 19 amino acids long. J lost 0 bases, V lost 5 bases, and 11 bases had no gene match. Looked up from germline, CDR1 is SGHTA and CDR2 is FQGNSA. The DNA for the CDR3 is TGTGCCAGCAGCCCGGGACTAGCGGGGGCCTCTCAGTACCAAGAGACCCAGTACTTC. Its protein product is CASSPGLAGASQYQETQYF. The whole variable domain, filled in from reference TRBV7-2 and TRBJ2-5, reads GAGVSQSPSNKVTEKGKDVELRCDPISGHTALYWYRQSLGQGLEFLIYFQGNSAPDKSGLPSDRFSAERTGGSVSTLTIQRTQQEDSAVYLCASSPGLAGASQYQETQYFGPGTRLLVL.

This clonotype was detected a few times. The chain couples TRBV4-1 to TRBJ1-6; D is ambiguous. Trimming left V 0 bases short and J 2 bases short, with 11 bases between. Per the germline V gene, CDR1 is MGHRA and CDR2 is YSYEKL. This CDR3 spans 17 amino acids. The CDR3 region is CASSQDWGRPYNSPLHF. DNA for the CDR3: TGCGCCAGCAGCCAAGACTGGGGAAGGCCCTATAATTCACCCCTCCACTTT.

This clonotype has a count of ten or more. The chain joins TRBV30 to TRBJ1-1; weak D call: TRBD1 (6 bases). Germline V lookup: CDR1 GTSNPN, CDR2 SVGIG (reference sequence). The V and J ends lost 1 base and 1 base respectively, with 16 bases between them. There are 16 residues in the CDR3. CDR3 loop: CAWSGRRGQRNTEAFF. In DNA, the CDR3 is TGTGCCTGGAGTGGGAGAAGAGGACAGAGGAACACTGAAGCTTTCTTT. Together with reference TRBV30 and TRBJ1-1, the CDR3 gives the full variable domain: SQTIHQWPATLVQPVGSPLSLECTVEGTSNPNLYWYRQAAGRGLQLLFYSVGIGQISSEVPQNLSASRPQDRQFILSSKKLLLSDSGFYLCAWSGRRGQRNTEAFFGQGTRLTVV.

This clonotype was observed a few times. With a much larger clone just one base away, this may be a read error. This CDR3 is CASSRGNQEAQYF. The CDR3 bases are TGTGCCAGCAGTCGGGGCAACCAAGAGGCCCAGTACTTC. The gene calls are TRBV28 and TRBJ2-5; tentatively, D is TRBD1 or TRBD2 (5 bases each). Germline CDR1 MDHEN, CDR2 SYDVKM. The CDR3 totals 13 residues.

V is TRBV4-1 and J is TRBJ2-3; TRBD2 matches 9 bases. Losses at the gene ends were 3 bases for V and 7 bases for J; bases not matched to a gene: 14. The CDR3 has 17 residues. CDR1 is MGHRA, CDR2 YSYEKL, per germline. The CDR3 spells CASSQRGGGAFGNTQYF. In DNA, the CDR3 is TGCGCCAGCAGCCAGCGCGGCGGGGGGGCCTTTGGGAATACGCAGTATTTT.